A single sample gave rise to the 2 T cell receptor beta chains below, sequenced in a study of T cells in Graves' hyperthyroidism and ophthalmopathy. TCR beta CDR3 region amplification was performed from RNA transcripts. Using the HTBI primer set, a first-round RT-PCR was run on the TCR CDR3. TCRdb reprocessed the multiplex PCR reads via MiXCR and lists one record per CDR3 protein. The data show about 700,000 distinct CDR3 sequences, with less than 15% seen just once and roughly 10% held by the top ten. Sequencing was performed on blood. These receptors all come from a woman between 18 and 29 years old with Graves' hyperthyroidism.

This clonotype was seen only a few times. This chain links TRBV14 with TRBJ2-4; TRBD2 matches at 8 bases. The CDR3 extends over 17 amino acids. Germline CDR1 reads SGHDN; CDR2 reads FVKESK. With 1 base clipped from V and 3 bases from J, the junction kept 8 bases outside the gene matches. The CDR3 spells CASSQGGLAMHKNIQYF. In DNA form, the CDR3 reads TGTGCCAGCAGCCAAGGCGGACTAGCCATGCACAAAAACATTCAGTACTTC.

This clonotype showed up many times. This chain uses TRBV20-1 with TRBJ2-5; D gene ambiguous. Germline V gene data show CDR1 as DFQATT and CDR2 as SNEGSKA (reference sequence). There are 12 residues in the CDR3. V was pared by 4 bases and J by 3 bases, with 9 bases between. The CDR3 bases are TGCAGTGCTATCGGGCGAGAAGAGACCCAGTACTTC. It codes for CSAIGREETQYF.